This TCR beta chain was sequenced for a study of circulating CD8 cells and anti-PD-1 response in melanoma. From live CD3+CD8+TCRalphabeta+ cells, four PD-1 and/or TIGIT subsets were sorted. By sample fraction, this clonotype is large. The antigen is not known. TCR libraries were prepared from roughly 14 ng of total RNA with the QIAseq Immune Repertoire TCR panel. TCRdb redid the calling of the reads with MiXCR, one entry per CDR3 protein. This sample has fewer than 650 distinct CDR3 sequences; around 5% occur once, and the top ten carry about a third. The length of the CDR3 is 13 residues. The V gene end was trimmed by 6 bases and the J gene end by 3 bases; junction bases not matched to a gene: 4. Germline lookup yields CDR1 MNHEY and CDR2 SMNVEV (reference sequence). Points from the study as a whole: Clonotype sharing was highest between DPOS and TIGIT subsets.

The source of this sequence is a human donor with melanoma. The sample in question was CD8+ T cells from PBMCs, obtained at baseline or after one month of anti-PD-1 therapy (not recorded which). The rearrangement uses TRBV27 and TRBJ2-7, with 8 bases lining up with TRBD2. This CDR3 reads CASSLGTSYEQYF. In DNA form, the CDR3 reads TGTGCCAGCAGCCTCGGGACTAGCTACGAGCAGTACTTC.